This entry lists 8 T cell receptor beta chains sequenced from one sample in a study of T cell responses to AZD1222 COVID-19 vaccine. Data came from immunoSEQ multiplex PCR; TCRdb stores just in-frame clones and leaves some out. The table includes about 110,000 clones, about nine tenths detected once. The sample consisted of peripheral blood, taken on day 0 of AZD1222 vaccination. The receptor source for this set is an adult in good health.

The chain recombines TRBV2 with TRBJ1-4; no clear D gene. The V gene lost 6 bases and the J gene lost 8 bases, with 13 bases spanning the gap. CDR3 length: 13 amino acids. Germline lookup yields CDR1 SNHLY and CDR2 FYNNEI. The CDR3 here is CASRIAVREKLFF. CDR3 bases: TGTGCCAGCAGGATTGCAGTTAGGGAAAAACTGTTTTTT.

The chain links TRBV28 to TRBJ2-3, with 9 positions matching TRBD1. The CDR3 consists of 17 residues. Germline CDR1 is MDHEN and CDR2 is SYDVKM. J was trimmed by 4 bases and V by 6 bases; bases with no gene match: 14. CDR3 region: CASSLIRTGAGSDTQYF. The CDR3 coding sequence is TGTGCCAGCAGCCTAATTCGGACAGGGGCGGGTTCAGATACGCAGTATTTT.

The chain is built from TRBV5-4 and TRBJ1-2, with D possibly TRBD1 on 5 matching bases. The CDR3 sequence is 15 residues long. Germline V lookup: CDR1 SGHNT, CDR2 YYREEE (reference sequence). V was clipped by 4 bases and J by 3 bases, with 16 bases between them. CDR3 coding DNA: TGTGCCAGCAGCGATCGGCGGGGAGGGGACTATGGCTACACCTTC. It yields the protein CASSDRRGGDYGYTF.

The chain employs TRBV14 and TRBJ1-2, with 10 bases identical to TRBD1. CDR1 SGHDN and CDR2 FVKESK come from the germline V gene. Trimming cost V 2 bases and J 6 bases; bases outside gene matches: 3. The CDR3 extends over 14 amino acids. The CDR3 region has the DNA TGTGCCAGCAGCCAACCGGGGACAGGGGATGGCTACACCTTC. Amino acids: CASSQPGTGDGYTF.

The chain uses TRBV5-1 and TRBJ2-1; 9 positions match TRBD2. The CDR3 loop spans 15 amino acids. After removal of 5 bases from V and 7 bases from J, the junction contained 10 bases not matched to a gene. The germline V gene has CDR1 SGHRS and CDR2 YFSETQ. CDR3 DNA: TGCGCCAGCAGAATTTCGGGACTAGCTGGGAATGAGCAGTTCTTC. Translated: CASRISGLAGNEQFF.

The chain recombines TRBV3-1 (or the pseudogene TRBV3-2) with TRBJ2-5; perhaps TRBD1 as D (6 bases). The V and J ends lost 3 bases and 8 bases respectively, with 13 bases between them. Germline V gene sequence: CDR1 LGHDT, CDR2 YNNKEL (reference sequence). The CDR3 loop spans 13 amino acids. CDR3 protein: CASSQVRDTTQYF. The CDR3 DNA sequence: TGTGCCAGCAGCCAGGTACGGGACACCACCCAGTACTTC.

The rearrangement uses TRBV6-1 and TRBJ1-1; D gene unclear. V was trimmed by 3 bases and J by 3 bases, leaving 5 bases between them. Germline CDR1 and CDR2: MNHNS and SASEGT. The CDR3 is made up of 12 amino acids. For the CDR3, the DNA is TGTGCCAGCAGTGAGTGGGACACTGAAGCTTTCTTT. Translated, it gives CASSEWDTEAFF.

This clone was found once. V usage is TRBV9 and J usage is TRBJ1-1; 8 positions agree with TRBD1. J lost 4 bases, V lost 3 bases, and 2 bases had no gene match. In germline, CDR1 is SGDLS, CDR2 YYNGEE. The CDR3 length is 13 residues. CDR3 DNA: TGTGCCAGCAGCGCCACAGGGGGCACTGAAGCTTTCTTT. The encoded protein is CASSATGGTEAFF.